This TCR beta chain was identified during a study of OX40 agonist ivuxolimab in advanced cancers. Deletions cut 3 bases from V and 1 base from J, with 10 bases between. Germline CDR1 SGHRS, CDR2 YFSETQ. The CDR3 covers 14 residues. Some clones are missing from TCRdb's copy, which holds only in-frame ones; the method was immunoSEQ multiplex PCR. The sample yields 99,000 or so clones, approximately 94% seen once. Material: CD4+ or CD8+ T cells sorted from blood, obtained in a trial of the OX40 agonist ivuxolimab. The chain uses TRBV5-1 and TRBJ1-2; D may be TRBD1 (6 bases). The source of this sequence is an adult with an advanced solid tumor such as melanoma, head and neck, liver or kidney cancer. The CDR3 DNA reads as TGCGCCAGCAGCTACGGACAGAGTAACTATGGCTACACCTTC. Its translation: CASSYGQSNYGYTF.